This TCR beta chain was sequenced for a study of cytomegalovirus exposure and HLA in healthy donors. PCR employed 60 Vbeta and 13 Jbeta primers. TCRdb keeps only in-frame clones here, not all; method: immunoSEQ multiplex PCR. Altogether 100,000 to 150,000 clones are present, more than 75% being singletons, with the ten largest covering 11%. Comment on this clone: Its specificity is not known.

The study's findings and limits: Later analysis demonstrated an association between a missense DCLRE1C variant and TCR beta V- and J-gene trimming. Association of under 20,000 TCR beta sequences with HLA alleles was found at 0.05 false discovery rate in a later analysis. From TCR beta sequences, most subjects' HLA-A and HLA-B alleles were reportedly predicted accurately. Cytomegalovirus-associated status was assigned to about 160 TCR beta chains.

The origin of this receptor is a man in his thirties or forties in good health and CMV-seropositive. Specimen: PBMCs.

The CDR3 is CASRTTGYEQYF. CDR3 nucleotides: TGTGCCAGCAGAACAACAGGGTACGAGCAGTACTTC. The chain recombines TRBV6-1 with TRBJ2-7; D is perhaps TRBD1 (6 bases). The germline V and J ends were trimmed by 6 bases and 4 bases, with 10 bases remaining between them. CDR1 and CDR2 from the germline V gene are MNHNS and SASEGT. The CDR3 totals 12 residues.